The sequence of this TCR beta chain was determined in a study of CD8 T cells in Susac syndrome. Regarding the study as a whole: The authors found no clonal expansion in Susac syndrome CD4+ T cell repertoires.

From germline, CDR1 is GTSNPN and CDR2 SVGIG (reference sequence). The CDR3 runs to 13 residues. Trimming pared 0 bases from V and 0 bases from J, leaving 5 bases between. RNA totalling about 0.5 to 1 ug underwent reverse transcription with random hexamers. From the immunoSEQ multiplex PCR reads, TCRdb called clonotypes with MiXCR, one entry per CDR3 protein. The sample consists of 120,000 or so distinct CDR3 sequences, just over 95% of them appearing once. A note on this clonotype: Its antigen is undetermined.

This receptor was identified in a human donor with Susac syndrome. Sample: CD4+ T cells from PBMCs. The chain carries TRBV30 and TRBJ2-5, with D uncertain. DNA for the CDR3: TGTGCCTGGAGTGTATCAGACCAAGAGACCCAGTACTTC. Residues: CAWSVSDQETQYF. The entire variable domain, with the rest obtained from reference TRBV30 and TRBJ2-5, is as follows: SQTIHQWPATLVQPVGSPLSLECTVEGTSNPNLYWYRQAAGRGLQLLFYSVGIGQISSEVPQNLSASRPQDRQFILSSKKLLLSDSGFYLCAWSVSDQETQYFGPGTRLLVL.